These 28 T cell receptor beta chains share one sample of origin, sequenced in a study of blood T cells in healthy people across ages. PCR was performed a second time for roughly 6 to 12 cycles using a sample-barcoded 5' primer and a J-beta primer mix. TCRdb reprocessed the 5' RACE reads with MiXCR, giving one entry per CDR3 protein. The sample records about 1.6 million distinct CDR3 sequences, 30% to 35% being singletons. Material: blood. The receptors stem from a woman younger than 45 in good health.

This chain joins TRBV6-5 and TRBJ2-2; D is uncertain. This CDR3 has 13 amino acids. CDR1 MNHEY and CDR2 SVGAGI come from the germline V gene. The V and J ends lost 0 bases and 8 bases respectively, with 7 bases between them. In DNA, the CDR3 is TGTGCCAGCAGTTACTCGATGTCGGGGGAGCTGTTTTTT. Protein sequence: CASSYSMSGELFF.

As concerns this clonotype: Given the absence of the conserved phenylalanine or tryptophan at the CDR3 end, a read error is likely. The CDR3 sequence is CASSLASGRVSYNEQFS. CDR3 nucleotide sequence: TGTGCCAGCAGCTTGGCTAGCGGGAGGGTCTCCTACAATGAGCAGTTCTCC. The J gene is TRBJ2-1, the V gene TRBV7-9, with 12 bases matching TRBD2. The CDR3 loop spans 17 amino acids. CDR1 SEHNR and CDR2 FQNEAQ come from the germline V gene (reference sequence). V was pared by 3 bases and J by 0 bases, with 3 bases of the junction left unmatched.

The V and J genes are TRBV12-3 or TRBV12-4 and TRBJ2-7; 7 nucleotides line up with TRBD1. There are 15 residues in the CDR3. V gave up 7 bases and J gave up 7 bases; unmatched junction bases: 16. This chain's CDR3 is CASTSGRGRFWEQYF. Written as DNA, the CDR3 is TGTGCCAGCACCTCGGGTAGGGGGCGGTTTTGGGAGCAGTACTTC.

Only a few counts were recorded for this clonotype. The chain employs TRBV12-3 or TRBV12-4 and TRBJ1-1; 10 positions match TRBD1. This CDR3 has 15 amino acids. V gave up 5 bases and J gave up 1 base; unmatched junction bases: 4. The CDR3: CASSRQGAGNTEAFF. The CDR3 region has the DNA TGTGCCAGCAGTCGACAGGGGGCTGGGAACACTGAAGCTTTCTTT.

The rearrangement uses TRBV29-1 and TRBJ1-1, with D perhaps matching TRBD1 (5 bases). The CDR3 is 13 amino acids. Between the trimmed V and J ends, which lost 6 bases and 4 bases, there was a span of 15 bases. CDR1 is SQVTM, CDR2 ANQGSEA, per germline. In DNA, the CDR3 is TGCAGCGTCTCGGACATATACCCCACTGAAGCTTTCTTT. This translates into CSVSDIYPTEAFF.

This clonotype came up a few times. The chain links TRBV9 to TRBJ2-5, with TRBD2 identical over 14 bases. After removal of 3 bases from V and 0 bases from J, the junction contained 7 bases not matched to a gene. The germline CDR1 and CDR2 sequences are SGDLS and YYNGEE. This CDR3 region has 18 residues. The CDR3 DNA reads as TGTGCCAGCAGCGCCGGACTAGCGGGGGGCCCGTACCAAGAGACCCAGTACTTC. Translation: CASSAGLAGGPYQETQYF.

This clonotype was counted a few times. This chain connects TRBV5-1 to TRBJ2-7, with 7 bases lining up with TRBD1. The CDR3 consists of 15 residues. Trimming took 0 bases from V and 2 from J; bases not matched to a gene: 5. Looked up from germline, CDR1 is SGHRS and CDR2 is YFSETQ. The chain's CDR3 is CASSLEGGSPYEQYF. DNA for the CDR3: TGCGCCAGCAGCTTGGAAGGGGGCAGTCCCTACGAGCAGTACTTC.

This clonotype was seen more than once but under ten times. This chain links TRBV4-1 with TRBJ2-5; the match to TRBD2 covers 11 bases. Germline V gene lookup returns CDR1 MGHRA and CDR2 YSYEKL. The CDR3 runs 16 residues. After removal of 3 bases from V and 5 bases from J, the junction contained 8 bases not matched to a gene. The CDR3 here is CASSQGSGGVWETQYF. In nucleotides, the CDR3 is TGCGCCAGCAGCCAGGGTAGCGGGGGGGTTTGGGAGACCCAGTACTTC.

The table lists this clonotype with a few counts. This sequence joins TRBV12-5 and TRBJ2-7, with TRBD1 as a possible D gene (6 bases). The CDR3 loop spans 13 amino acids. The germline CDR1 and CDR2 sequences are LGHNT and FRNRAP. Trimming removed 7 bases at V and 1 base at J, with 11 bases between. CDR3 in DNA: TGTGCTAGTGCCCAGGGGCAATCCTACGAGCAGTACTTC. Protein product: CASAQGQSYEQYF.

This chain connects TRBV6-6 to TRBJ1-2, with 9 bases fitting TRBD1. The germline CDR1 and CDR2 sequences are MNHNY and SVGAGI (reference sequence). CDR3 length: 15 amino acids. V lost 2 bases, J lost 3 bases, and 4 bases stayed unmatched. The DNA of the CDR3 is TGTGCCAGCAGTTACGGACAGGGGATCTACTATGGCTACACCTTC. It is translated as CASSYGQGIYYGYTF.

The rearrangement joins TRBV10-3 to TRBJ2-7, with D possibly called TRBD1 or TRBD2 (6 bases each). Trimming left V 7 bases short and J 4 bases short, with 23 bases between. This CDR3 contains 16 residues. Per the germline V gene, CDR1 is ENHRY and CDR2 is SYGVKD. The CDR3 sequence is CAIKAGEGQGGYEQYF. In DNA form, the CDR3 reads TGTGCCATCAAGGCAGGGGAAGGCCAAGGAGGGTACGAGCAGTACTTC.

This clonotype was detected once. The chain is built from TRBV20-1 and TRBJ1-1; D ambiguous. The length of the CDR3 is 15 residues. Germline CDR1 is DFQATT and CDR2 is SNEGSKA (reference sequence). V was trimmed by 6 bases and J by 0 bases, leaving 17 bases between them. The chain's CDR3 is CSAKDGKTVNTEAFF. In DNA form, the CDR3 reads TGCAGTGCCAAGGATGGGAAGACGGTGAACACTGAAGCTTTCTTT.

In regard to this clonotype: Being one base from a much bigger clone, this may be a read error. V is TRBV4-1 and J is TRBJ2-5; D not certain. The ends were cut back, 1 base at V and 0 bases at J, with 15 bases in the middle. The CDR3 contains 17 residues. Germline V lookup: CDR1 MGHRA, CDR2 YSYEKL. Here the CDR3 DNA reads TGCGCCAGCAGCCAAGTTTTTATTAGCCCGCACCAAGAGACCCAGTACTTC. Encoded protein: CASSQVFISPHQETQYF.

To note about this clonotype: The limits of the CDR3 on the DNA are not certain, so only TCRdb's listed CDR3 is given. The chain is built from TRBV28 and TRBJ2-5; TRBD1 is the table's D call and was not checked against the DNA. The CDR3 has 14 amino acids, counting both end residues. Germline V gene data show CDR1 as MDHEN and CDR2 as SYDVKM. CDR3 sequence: CASSTSGTLKTQYF.

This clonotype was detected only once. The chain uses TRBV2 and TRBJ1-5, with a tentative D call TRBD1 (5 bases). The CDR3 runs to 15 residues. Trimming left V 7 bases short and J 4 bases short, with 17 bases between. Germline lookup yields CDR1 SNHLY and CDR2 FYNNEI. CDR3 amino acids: CASKRGQGSNQPQHF. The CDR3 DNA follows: TGTGCCAGCAAGCGAGGCCAGGGCTCAAATCAGCCCCAGCATTTT.

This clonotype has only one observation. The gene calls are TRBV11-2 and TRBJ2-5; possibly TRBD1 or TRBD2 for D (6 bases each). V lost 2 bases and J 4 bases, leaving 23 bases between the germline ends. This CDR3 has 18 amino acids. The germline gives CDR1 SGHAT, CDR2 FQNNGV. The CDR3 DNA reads TGTGCCAGCAGCTTACTGGGGAAGGGGGGCTTCGTCCGAGAGACCCAGTACTTC. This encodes CASSLLGKGGFVRETQYF.

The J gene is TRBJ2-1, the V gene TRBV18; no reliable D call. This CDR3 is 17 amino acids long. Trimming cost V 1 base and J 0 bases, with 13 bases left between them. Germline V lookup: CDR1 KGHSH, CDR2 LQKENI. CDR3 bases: TGTGCCAGCTCACCACGAGATCGATACACCTCCTACAATGAGCAGTTCTTC. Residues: CASSPRDRYTSYNEQFF. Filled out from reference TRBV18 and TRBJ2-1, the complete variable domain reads NAGVMQNPRHLVRRRGQEARLRCSPMKGHSHVYWYRQLPEEGLKFMVYLQKENIIDESGMPKERFSAEFPKEGPSILRIQQVVRGDSAAYFCASSPRDRYTSYNEQFFGPGTRLTVL.

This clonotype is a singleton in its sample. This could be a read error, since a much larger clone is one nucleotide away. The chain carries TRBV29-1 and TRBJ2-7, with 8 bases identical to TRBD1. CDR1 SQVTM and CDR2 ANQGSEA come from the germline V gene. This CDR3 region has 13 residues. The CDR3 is CSIEVRGQNEQYF. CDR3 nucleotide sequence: TGCAGCATTGAGGTCAGGGGGCAGAACGAGCAGTACTTC.

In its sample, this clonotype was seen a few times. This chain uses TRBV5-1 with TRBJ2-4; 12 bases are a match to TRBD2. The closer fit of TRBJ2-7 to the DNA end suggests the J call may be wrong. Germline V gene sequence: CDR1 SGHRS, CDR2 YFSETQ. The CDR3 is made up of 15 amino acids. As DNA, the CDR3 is TGCGCCAGCAGCTACGCTAGCGGGAGGGCGGCCGAGCAGTACTTC. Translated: CASSYASGRAAEQYF.

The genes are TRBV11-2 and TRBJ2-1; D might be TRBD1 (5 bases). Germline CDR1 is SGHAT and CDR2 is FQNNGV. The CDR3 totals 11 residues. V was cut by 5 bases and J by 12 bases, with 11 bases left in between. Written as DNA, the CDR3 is TGTGCCAGCAGCCATTGGGGCTTGCAGTTCTTC. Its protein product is CASSHWGLQFF.

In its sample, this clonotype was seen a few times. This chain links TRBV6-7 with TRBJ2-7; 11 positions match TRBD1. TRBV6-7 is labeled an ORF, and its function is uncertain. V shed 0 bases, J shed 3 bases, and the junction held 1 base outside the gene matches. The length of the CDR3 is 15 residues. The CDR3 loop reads CASSYSGQGDYEQYF. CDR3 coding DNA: TGTGCCAGCAGTTACTCGGGACAGGGGGACTACGAGCAGTACTTC.

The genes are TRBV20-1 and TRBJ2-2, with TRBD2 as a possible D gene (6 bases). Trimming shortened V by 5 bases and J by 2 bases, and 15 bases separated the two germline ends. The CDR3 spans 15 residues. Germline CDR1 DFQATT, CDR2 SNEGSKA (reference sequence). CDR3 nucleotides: TGCAGTGCTGCCCTAGGAGGGTCCAACACCGGGGAGCTGTTTTTT. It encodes CSAALGGSNTGELFF.

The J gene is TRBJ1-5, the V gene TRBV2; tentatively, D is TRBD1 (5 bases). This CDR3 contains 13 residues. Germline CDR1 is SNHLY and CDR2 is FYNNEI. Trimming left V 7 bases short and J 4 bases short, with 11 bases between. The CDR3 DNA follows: TGTGCCAGCAAGCTTGACAGTAATCAGCCCCAGCATTTT. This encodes CASKLDSNQPQHF.

DNA for the CDR3: TGTGCCAGCAGTGATTCAGCGGGGGTCCAAGAGACCCAGTACTTC. It codes for CASSDSAGVQETQYF. The chain has TRBV6-1 and TRBJ2-5, with 8 nucleotides matching TRBD2. This CDR3 has 15 amino acids. Germline values: CDR1 MNHNS, CDR2 SASEGT. V was pared by 3 bases and J by 1 base, with 4 bases of the junction left unmatched.

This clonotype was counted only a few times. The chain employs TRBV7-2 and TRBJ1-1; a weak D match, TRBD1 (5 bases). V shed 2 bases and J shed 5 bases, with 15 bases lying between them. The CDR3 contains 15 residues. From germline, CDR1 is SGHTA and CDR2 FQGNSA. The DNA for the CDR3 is TGTGCCAGCAGCTTATTAGGCAGGGTTGGGACTGAAGCTTTCTTT. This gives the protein CASSLLGRVGTEAFF.

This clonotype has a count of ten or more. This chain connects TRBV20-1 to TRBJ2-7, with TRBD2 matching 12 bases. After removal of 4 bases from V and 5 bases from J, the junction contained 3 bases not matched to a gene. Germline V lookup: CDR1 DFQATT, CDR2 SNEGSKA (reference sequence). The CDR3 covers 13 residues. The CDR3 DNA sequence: TGCAGTGCTACGGGACTAGCGGGCCACGAGCAGTACTTC. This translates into CSATGLAGHEQYF.

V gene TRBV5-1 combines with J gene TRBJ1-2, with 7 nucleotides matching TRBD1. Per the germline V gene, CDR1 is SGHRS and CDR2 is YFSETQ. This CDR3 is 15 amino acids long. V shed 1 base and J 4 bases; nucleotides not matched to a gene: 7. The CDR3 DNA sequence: TGCGCCAGCAGCTTGCAGCAGGGGGGTGTCTATGGCTACACCTTC. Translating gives CASSLQQGGVYGYTF.

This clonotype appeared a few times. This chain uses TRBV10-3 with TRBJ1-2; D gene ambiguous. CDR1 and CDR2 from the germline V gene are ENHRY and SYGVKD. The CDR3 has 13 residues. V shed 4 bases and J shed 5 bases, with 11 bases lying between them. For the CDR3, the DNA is TGTGCCATCAGTGTACCCAGCCGATATGGCTACACCTTC. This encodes CAISVPSRYGYTF.